The rows below give T cell receptor beta chains drawn from one sample of a study of T-cell memory formation after mild COVID-19. TCRdb re-called the 5' RACE reads through MiXCR, storing one row per CDR3 protein. Of roughly 300,000 distinct CDR3 sequences in the sample, over 7% were seen once. The sequencing sample was made of PBMCs or a T cell subset sorted from them (not recorded which). Every receptor here comes from a man aged 18-30 years who had mild COVID-19 (a few samples of this study predate the infection). Cell type and time point are not known. Both conserved end residues are part of each CDR3. Fields, in order: V gene, CDR3 protein.

TRBV9 CASSGLGTGNYGYTF
TRBV27 CASSVRALETQYF
TRBV6-5 CASSYAEGPHNEQFF
TRBV18 CASSPQDRVYEQYF
TRBV7-2 CASSPYAGTGHTGNTIYF
TRBV6-2/TRBV6-3 CASTYGLFNEQFF
TRBV20-1 CSARPGRDTEAFF
TRBV30 CAWSVSGSTEAFF
TRBV2 CASSDWSPTDTQYF
TRBV5-1 CASSLGLGDEQFF
TRBV12-3/TRBV12-4 CASSLSSRYTKNEQFF
TRBV6-5 CASNREPRGNTGELFF
TRBV6-6 CASRFTDSYEQYF
TRBV12-3/TRBV12-4 CASSSGLAGYTF
TRBV12-3/TRBV12-4 CASIRGPLFYEQFF
TRBV7-9 CASSLGRDEKLFF
TRBV20-1 CSAHTSDETQYF
TRBV20-1 CSARQGFGQDYGYTF